Listed here is a single T cell receptor (beta chain). The sample comes from a study of T cell responses to AZD1222 COVID-19 vaccine. Profiled with immunoSEQ multiplex PCR; TCRdb holds only in-frame clones, not every one. The data contain under 200,000 clones, about 90% of them seen just once; the ten biggest clones take up about 3%. Germline V gene data show CDR1 as WNHNN and CDR2 as SYGVQD (reference sequence). V was trimmed by 2 bases and J by 6 bases, leaving 23 bases between them. The CDR3 totals 17 residues. This receptor was taken from an adult in good health. The source material was peripheral blood, sampled on day 0 of MenACWY control vaccination. The gene calls are TRBV10-1 and TRBJ2-7, with a possible D match to TRBD2 (7 bases). In DNA form, the CDR3 reads TGCGCCAGCAGTGAGGATTTTAGGGGGAGGGAGGACAGCGAGCAGTACTTC. Its translation: CASSEDFRGREDSEQYF.